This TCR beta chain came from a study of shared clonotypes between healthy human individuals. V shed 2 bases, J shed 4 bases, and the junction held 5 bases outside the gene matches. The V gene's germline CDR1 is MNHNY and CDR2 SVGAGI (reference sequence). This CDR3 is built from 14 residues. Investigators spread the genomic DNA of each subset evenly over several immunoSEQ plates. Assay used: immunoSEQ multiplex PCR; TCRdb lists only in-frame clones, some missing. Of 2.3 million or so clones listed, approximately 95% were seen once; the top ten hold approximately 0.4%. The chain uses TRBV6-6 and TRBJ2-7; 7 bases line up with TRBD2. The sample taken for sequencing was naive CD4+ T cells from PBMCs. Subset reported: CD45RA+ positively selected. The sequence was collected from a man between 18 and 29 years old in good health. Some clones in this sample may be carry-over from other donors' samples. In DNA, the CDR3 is TGTGCCAGCAGTTACGGAGCGGGATTATACGAGCAGTACTTC. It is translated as CASSYGAGLYEQYF.